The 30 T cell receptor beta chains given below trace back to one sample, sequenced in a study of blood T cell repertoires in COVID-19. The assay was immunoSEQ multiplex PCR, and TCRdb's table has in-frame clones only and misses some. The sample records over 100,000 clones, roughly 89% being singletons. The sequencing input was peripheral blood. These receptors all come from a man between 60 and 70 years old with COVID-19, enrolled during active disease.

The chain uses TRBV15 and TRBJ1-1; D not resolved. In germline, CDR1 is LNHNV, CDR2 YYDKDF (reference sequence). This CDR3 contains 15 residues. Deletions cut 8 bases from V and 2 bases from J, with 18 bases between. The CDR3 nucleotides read TGTGCCACCCGACATACTCTTGGTGGCAACACTGAAGCTTTCTTT. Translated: CATRHTLGGNTEAFF.

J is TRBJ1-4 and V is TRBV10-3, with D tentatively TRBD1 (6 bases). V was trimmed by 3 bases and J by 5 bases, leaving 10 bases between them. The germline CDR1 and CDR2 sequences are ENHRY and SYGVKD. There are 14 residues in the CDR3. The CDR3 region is CAISDRGANEKLFF. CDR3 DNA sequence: TGTGCCATCAGTGACCGGGGGGCCAATGAAAAACTGTTTTTT.

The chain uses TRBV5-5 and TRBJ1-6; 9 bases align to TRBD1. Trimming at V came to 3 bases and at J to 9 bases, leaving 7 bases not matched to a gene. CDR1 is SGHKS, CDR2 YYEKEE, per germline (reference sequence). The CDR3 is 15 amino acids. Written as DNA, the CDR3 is TGTGCCAGCAGCTCGAGGGGACAGGGCGGTTCACCCCTCCACTTT. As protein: CASSSRGQGGSPLHF.

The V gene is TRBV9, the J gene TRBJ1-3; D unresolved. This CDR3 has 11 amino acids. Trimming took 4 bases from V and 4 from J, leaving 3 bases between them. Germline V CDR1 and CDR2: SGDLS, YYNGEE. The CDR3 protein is CASSLGNTIYF. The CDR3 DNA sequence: TGTGCCAGCAGCCTCGGAAACACCATATATTTT.

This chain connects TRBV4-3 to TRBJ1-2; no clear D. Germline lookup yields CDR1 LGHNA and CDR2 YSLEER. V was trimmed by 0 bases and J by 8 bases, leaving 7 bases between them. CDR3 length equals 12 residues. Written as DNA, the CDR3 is TGCGCCAGCAGCCAAGATAATCGGGGCTACACCTTC. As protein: CASSQDNRGYTF.

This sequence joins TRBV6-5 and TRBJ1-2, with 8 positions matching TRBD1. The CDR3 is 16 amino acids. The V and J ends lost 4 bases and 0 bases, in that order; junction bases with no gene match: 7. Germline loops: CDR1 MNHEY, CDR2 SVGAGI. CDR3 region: CASSSEGQDANYGYTF. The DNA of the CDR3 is TGTGCCAGCAGTTCGGAGGGACAGGACGCTAACTATGGCTACACCTTC.

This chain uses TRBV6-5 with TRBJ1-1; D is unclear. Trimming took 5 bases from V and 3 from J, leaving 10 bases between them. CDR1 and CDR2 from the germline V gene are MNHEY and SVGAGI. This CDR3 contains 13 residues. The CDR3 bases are TGTGCCAGCAGTCTTCCCCGGGACACTGAAGCTTTCTTT. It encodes CASSLPRDTEAFF.

This chain's CDR3 is CASSSPGLATEETQYF. DNA for the CDR3: TGTGCCAGTAGTTCCCCGGGACTAGCGACTGAAGAGACCCAGTACTTC. V usage is TRBV19 and J usage is TRBJ2-5; 10 positions agree with TRBD2. The V gene's germline CDR1 is LNHDA and CDR2 SQIVND (reference sequence). This CDR3 is built from 16 residues. V dropped 5 bases and J dropped 3; count of bases not matched to a gene: 9.

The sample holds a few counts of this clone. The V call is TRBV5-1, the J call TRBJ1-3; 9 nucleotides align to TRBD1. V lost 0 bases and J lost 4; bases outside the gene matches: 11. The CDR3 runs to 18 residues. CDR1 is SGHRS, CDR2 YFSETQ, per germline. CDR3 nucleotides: TGCGCCAGCAGCTTGGCGGGGACAGGGACACTCTCGGGAAACACCATATATTTT. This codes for CASSLAGTGTLSGNTIYF.

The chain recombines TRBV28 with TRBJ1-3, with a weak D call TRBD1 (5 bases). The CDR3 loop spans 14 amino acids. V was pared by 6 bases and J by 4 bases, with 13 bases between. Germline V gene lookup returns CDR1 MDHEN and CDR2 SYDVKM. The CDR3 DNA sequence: TGTGCCAGCAGGCAGGGTGCATCCGGAAACACCATATATTTT. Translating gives CASRQGASGNTIYF.

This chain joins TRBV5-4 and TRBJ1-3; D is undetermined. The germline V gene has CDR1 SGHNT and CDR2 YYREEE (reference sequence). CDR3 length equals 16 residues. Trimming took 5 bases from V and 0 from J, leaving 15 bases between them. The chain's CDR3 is CASSPDGGFSGNTIYF. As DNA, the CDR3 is TGTGCCAGCAGTCCCGACGGAGGATTCTCTGGAAACACCATATATTTT. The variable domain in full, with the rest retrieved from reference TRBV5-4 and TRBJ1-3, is ETGVTQSPTHLIKTRGQQVTLRCSSQSGHNTVSWYQQALGQGPQFIFQYYREEENGRGNFPPRFSGLQFPNYSSELNVNALELDDSALYLCASSPDGGFSGNTIYFGEGSWLTVV.

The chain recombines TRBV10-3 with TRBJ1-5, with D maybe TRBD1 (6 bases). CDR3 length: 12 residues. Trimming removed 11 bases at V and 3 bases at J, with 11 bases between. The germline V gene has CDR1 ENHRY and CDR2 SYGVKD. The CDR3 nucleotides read TGTGCCGTGAGGACAGACAATCAGCCCCAGCATTTT. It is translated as CAVRTDNQPQHF.

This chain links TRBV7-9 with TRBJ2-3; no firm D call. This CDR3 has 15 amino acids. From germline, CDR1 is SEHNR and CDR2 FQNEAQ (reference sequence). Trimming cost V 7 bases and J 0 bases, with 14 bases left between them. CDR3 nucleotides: TGTGCCAGCAACCCCGGGTCACAAAGCACAGATACGCAGTATTTT. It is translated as CASNPGSQSTDTQYF.

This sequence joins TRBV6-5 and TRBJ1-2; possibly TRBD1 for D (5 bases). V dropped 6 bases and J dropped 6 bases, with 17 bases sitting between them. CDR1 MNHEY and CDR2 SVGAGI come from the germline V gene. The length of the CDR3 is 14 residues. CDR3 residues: CASSSRTSGDGYTF. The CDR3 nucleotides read TGTGCCAGCAGCTCCCGAACCTCGGGGGATGGCTACACCTTC.

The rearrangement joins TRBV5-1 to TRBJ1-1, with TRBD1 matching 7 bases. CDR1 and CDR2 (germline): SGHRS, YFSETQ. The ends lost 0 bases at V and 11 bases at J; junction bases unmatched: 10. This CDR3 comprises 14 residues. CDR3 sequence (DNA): TGCGCCAGCAGCTTGGGCTTCGGACAGGCTTGGGCTTTCTTT. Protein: CASSLGFGQAWAFF.

CDR3 protein: CASSRLLGGKETQYF. The CDR3 DNA reads as TGTGCCAGTAGCCGACTGCTTGGGGGGAAAGAGACCCAGTACTTC. The chain has TRBV19 and TRBJ2-5; the D gene is possibly TRBD2 (6 bases). Trimming removed 6 bases from V and 3 bases from J, with 17 bases in between. The CDR3 has 15 residues. Germline V gene data show CDR1 as LNHDA and CDR2 as SQIVND (reference sequence).

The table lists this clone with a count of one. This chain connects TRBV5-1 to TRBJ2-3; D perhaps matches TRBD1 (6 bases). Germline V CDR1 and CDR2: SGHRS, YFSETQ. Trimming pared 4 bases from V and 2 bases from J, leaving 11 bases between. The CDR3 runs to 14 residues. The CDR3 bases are TGCGCCAGCAGCGGCAGGGGATACACAGATACGCAGTATTTT. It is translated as CASSGRGYTDTQYF.

The CDR3 loop reads CATSDPRTGNNQPQHF. For the CDR3, the DNA is TGTGCCACCAGTGATCCGCGGACAGGGAACAATCAGCCCCAGCATTTT. The chain joins TRBV24-1 to TRBJ1-5; 8 bases are shared with TRBD1. Germline assignment: CDR1 KGHDR and CDR2 SFDVKD. Trimming removed 3 bases from V and 3 bases from J; junction bases left unmatched: 6. CDR3 size: 16 residues.

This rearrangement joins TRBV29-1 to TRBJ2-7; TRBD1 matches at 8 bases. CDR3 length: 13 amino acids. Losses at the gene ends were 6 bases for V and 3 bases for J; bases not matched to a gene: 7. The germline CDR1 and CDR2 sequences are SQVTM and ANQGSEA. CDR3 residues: CSVSDRGLYEQYF. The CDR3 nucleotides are TGCAGCGTGAGTGACAGGGGCCTCTACGAGCAGTACTTC.

In nucleotides, the CDR3 is TGTGCCAGTAGTGCCACAGGTGAAGCTTTCTTT. Its protein is CASSATGEAFF. V usage is TRBV19 and J usage is TRBJ1-1, with D perhaps matching TRBD1 (5 bases). V lost 5 bases and J 7 bases, leaving 8 bases between the germline ends. CDR3 length: 11 amino acids. Germline-derived CDR1 and CDR2 are LNHDA and SQIVND (reference sequence).

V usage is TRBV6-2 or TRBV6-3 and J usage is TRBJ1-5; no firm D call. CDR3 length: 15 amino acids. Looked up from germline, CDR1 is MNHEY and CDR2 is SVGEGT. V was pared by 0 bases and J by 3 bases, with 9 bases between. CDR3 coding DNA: TGTGCCAGCAGTTACTCTGAGGTCTACAATCAGCCCCAGCATTTT. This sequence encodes CASSYSEVYNQPQHF.

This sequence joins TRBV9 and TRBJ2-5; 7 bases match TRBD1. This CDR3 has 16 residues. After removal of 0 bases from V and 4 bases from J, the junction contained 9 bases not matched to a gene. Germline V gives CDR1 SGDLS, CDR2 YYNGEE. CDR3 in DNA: TGTGCCAGCAGCGTAGCCCAAGGGGGCAGGGGAGAGACCCAGTACTTC. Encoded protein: CASSVAQGGRGETQYF.

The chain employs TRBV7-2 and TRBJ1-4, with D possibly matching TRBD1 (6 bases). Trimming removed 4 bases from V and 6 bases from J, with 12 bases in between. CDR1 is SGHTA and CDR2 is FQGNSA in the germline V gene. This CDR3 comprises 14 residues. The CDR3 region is CASSSRGKDEKLFF. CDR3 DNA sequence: TGTGCCAGCAGCTCCAGGGGCAAGGATGAAAAACTGTTTTTT.

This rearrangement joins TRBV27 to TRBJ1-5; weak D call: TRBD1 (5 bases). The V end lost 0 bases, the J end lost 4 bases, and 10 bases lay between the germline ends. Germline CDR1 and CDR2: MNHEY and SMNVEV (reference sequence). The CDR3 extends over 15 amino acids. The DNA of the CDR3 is TGTGCCAGCAGTTTATCGATAGGGGTGAATCAGCCCCAGCATTTT. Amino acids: CASSLSIGVNQPQHF.

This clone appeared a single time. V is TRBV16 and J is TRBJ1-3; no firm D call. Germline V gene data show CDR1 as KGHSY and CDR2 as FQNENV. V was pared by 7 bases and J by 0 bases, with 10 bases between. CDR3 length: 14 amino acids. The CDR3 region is CASTPVGSGNTIYF. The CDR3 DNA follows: TGTGCCAGCACCCCGGTCGGCTCTGGAAACACCATATATTTT.

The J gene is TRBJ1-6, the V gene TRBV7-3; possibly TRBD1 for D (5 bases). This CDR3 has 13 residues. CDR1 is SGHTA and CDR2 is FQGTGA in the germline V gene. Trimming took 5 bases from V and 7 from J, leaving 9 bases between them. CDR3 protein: CASSGGLNSPLHF. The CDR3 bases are TGTGCCAGCAGCGGGGGGTTGAATTCACCCCTCCACTTT.

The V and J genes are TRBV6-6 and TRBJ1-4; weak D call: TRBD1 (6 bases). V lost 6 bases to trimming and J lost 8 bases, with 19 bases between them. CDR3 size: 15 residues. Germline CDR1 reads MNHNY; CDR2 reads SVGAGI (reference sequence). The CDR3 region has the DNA TGTGCCAGCAGCCTTGAACTAGGGGGTCGGGAAAAACTGTTTTTT. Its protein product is CASSLELGGREKLFF.

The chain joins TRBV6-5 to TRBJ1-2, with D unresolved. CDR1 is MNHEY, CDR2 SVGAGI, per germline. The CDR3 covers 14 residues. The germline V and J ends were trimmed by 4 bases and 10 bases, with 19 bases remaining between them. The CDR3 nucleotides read TGTGCCAGCAGTTCCTCAGGCGAGTCCGGAGACTACACCTTC. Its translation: CASSSSGESGDYTF.

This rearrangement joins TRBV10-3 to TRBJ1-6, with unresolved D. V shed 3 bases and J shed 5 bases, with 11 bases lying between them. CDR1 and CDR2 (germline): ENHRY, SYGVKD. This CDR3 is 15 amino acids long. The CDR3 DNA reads TGTGCCATCAGTGAAGTGGGCGGGGATAATTCACCCCTCCACTTT. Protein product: CAISEVGGDNSPLHF.

The CDR3: CASSQVWGLNTEAFF. The DNA of the CDR3 is TGCGCCAGCAGCCAAGTATGGGGCCTGAACACTGAAGCTTTCTTT. The V gene is TRBV4-3, the J gene TRBJ1-1, with a tentative D call TRBD1 (5 bases). CDR3 length: 15 residues. Germline CDR1 reads LGHNA; CDR2 reads YSLEER. V lost 1 base, J lost 0 bases, and 9 bases lay in between.